This T cell receptor (beta chain) comes out of a study of blood T cell repertoires in COVID-19. Germline values: CDR1 SNHLY, CDR2 FYNNEI. The CDR3 contains 15 residues. V was pared by 5 bases and J by 0 bases, with 5 bases of the junction left unmatched. Assay used: immunoSEQ multiplex PCR; TCRdb lists only in-frame clones, some missing. The table lists roughly 250,000 clones, over 80% of them singletons. V gene TRBV2 combines with J gene TRBJ2-7; 9 positions agree with TRBD1. The clonotype was recovered from a man aged 50 to 59 who had been exposed to COVID-19. The source material was PBMCs or T cells enriched from blood (not recorded which). Here the CDR3 reads CASSTGGYISYEQYV. CDR3 coding DNA: TGTGCCAGCAGTACAGGGGGCTACATCTCCTACGAGCAGTACGTC.